Sequencing of this T cell receptor (beta chain) was carried out in a study of blood T cell repertoires in COVID-19. Per the authors' pipeline: Reference gene primer amplification in the assay estimated nucleated cell counts. This table comes from immunoSEQ multiplex PCR, and its TCRdb copy is limited to in-frame clones, with some not included. V and J calls and clone size are given by that table; D and trimming were obtained from the DNA. The repertoire holds roughly 250,000 clones, with around nine tenths as singletons. Participants spanned ages about 18 to 100 years and resided in 20 to 25 US areas. Participants had their cohort set by participant-reported clinical history. Sample: PBMCs or T cells enriched from blood (not recorded which). The receptor's source is a woman between 45 and 65 years old who had recovered from COVID-19.

DNA for the CDR3: TGTGCCAGCAGTGTCGCGATGAACACTGAAGCTTTCTTT. It codes for CASSVAMNTEAFF. The J gene is TRBJ1-1, the V gene TRBV2, with D uncertain. Looked up from germline, CDR1 is SNHLY and CDR2 is FYNNEI. This CDR3 is built from 13 residues. V shed 4 bases and J shed 0 bases, with 6 bases lying between them. The complete variable domain, with remaining parts taken from reference TRBV2 and TRBJ1-1, reads EPEVTQTPSHQVTQMGQEVILRCVPISNHLYFYWYRQILGQKVEFLVSFYNNEISEKSEIFDDQFSVERPDGSNFTLKIRSTKLEDSAMYFCASSVAMNTEAFFGQGTRLTVV.